Listed below are T cell receptor beta chains from one sample, sequenced in a study of T cell changes during pregnancy in multiple sclerosis. The method was immunoSEQ multiplex PCR; TCRdb's version includes in-frame clones alone and lacks a portion of them. Found here are 20,000 to 25,000 clones, over 85% of them singletons; the top ten hold roughly 7.4%. The sequencing used CD8+ T cells from peripheral blood mononuclear cells, collected in the third trimester of pregnancy. These receptors all come from a female donor with multiple sclerosis, enrolled in a pregnancy study. The CDR3 runs from the conserved cysteine through the conserved F or W. D genes are given only for firm matches. Expanded clones get a size class; other rows say once, few or many, or leave the size out.

D gene	V gene	clone size	J gene	CDR3 protein	CDR3 DNA
-	TRBV7-8	-	TRBJ1-5	CASSLEGGQPQHF	TGTGCCAGCAGCTTAGAGGGAGGTCAGCCCCAGCATTTT
TRBD1	TRBV4-1	-	TRBJ2-7	CASSQGENYEQYF	TGCGCCAGCTCACAGGGGGAGAACTACGAGCAGTACTTC
-	TRBV7-2	-	TRBJ2-5	CASSLDWYGGPSQETQYF	TGTGCCAGCAGCTTAGATTGGTACGGGGGGCCTTCCCAAGAGACCCAGTACTTC
TRBD1	TRBV2	-	TRBJ2-1	CASSIRLGTGEVYNEQFF	TGTGCCAGCAGTATCCGTCTAGGGACAGGTGAAGTTTACAATGAGCAGTTCTTC
TRBD2	TRBV7-9	-	TRBJ2-1	CASSLVASGRNEQFF	TGTGCCAGCAGCCTAGTGGCTAGCGGGAGGAATGAGCAGTTCTTC
TRBD1	TRBV25-1	-	TRBJ2-7	CASSDTTGAYEQYF	TGTGCCAGCAGTGACACGACAGGGGCCTACGAGCAGTACTTC
TRBD1	TRBV4-1	-	TRBJ2-5	CASSQESVRGPQETQYF	TGCGCCAGCAGCCAAGAATCCGTAAGGGGGCCCCAAGAGACCCAGTACTTC
TRBD2	TRBV28	-	TRBJ2-7	CASSFMTSGNTYEQYF	TGTGCCAGCAGTTTCATGACTAGCGGTAACACCTACGAGCAGTACTTC
TRBD2	TRBV18	-	TRBJ2-1	CASSLSGAAVDEQFF	TGTGCCAGCTCACTCAGCGGGGCGGCTGTCGATGAGCAGTTCTTC
-	TRBV4-3	-	TRBJ2-1	CASSQVTPTVQFYNEQFF	TGCGCCAGCAGCCAAGTGACCCCTACAGTCCAATTCTACAATGAGCAGTTCTTC
-	TRBV4-1	medium-sized	TRBJ2-7	CASSQDPGGAAYEQYF	TGCGCCAGCAGCCAAGATCCAGGAGGGGCGGCCTACGAGCAGTACTTC
-	TRBV7-9	-	TRBJ2-5	CASSLATSPSGTQYF	TGTGCCAGCAGCTTAGCAACTAGCCCTTCTGGGACCCAGTACTTC
TRBD1	TRBV5-1	-	TRBJ1-2	CASSLLAAGGMDGYTF	TGCGCCAGCAGCTTGTTAGCGGCAGGGGGGATGGATGGCTACACCTTC
-	TRBV29-1	-	TRBJ2-1	CSVDTLVRSSYNEQFF	TGCAGCGTTGATACGCTAGTCCGATCCTCCTACAATGAGCAGTTCTTC
-	TRBV7-3	-	TRBJ2-1	CASNFMASPYNEQFF	TGTGCCAGCAACTTCATGGCTAGTCCCTACAATGAGCAGTTCTTC
TRBD1	TRBV4-2	-	TRBJ2-2	CASSQDPTGGTNTGELFF	TGTGCCAGCAGCCAAGATCCGACAGGGGGGACGAACACCGGGGAGCTGTTTTTT
-	TRBV5-1	-	TRBJ2-1	CASSLRAGPSYNEQFF	TGCGCCAGCAGCTTAAGGGCGGGGCCCTCATACAATGAGCAGTTCTTC
-	TRBV7-9	once	TRBJ1-5	CASSLGRQFPQHF	TGTGCCAGCAGCTTAGGGCGGCAATTTCCCCAGCATTTT
TRBD2	TRBV7-9	-	TRBJ2-1	CASSFFGTRNEQFF	TGTGCCAGCAGCTTTTTCGGGACTAGGAATGAGCAGTTCTTC
TRBD1	TRBV2	-	TRBJ2-7	CASSLLDREDEQYF	TGTGCCAGCAGTCTATTAGACAGGGAAGACGAGCAGTACTTC
-	TRBV29-1	-	TRBJ2-3	CSVVFANRETDTQYF	TGCAGCGTTGTGTTTGCGAACCGGGAAACAGATACGCAGTATTTT
-	TRBV28	-	TRBJ2-7	CASSSPFSGTRYEQYF	TGTGCCAGCAGTTCTCCGTTTAGCGGAACTAGGTACGAGCAGTACTTC
-	TRBV5-5	-	TRBJ2-7	CASTSFGYSYEQYF	TGTGCCAGCACCTCCTTCGGGTATTCCTACGAGCAGTACTTC
TRBD1	TRBV2	-	TRBJ2-7	CASSSRGQINYEQYF	TGTGCCAGCAGTAGTAGGGGACAGATAAACTACGAGCAGTACTTC
TRBD2	TRBV29-1	-	TRBJ2-2	CSVELGLGVGGELFF	TGCAGCGTTGAGCTGGGACTAGGAGTCGGAGGGGAGCTGTTTTTT
-	TRBV4-2	-	TRBJ2-3	CASSQTITGDTQYF	TGTGCCAGCAGCCAAACCATTACAGGGGATACGCAGTATTTT